The 19 T cell receptor beta chains listed next were all sequenced from one sample in a study of T cells after yellow fever vaccination. TCRdb re-called the 5' RACE reads with MiXCR, one entry per CDR3 protein. The top ten clones hold roughly an eighth of a sample with hundreds of thousands of distinct CDR3 sequences, roughly 13% of them seen once. Source: PBMCs, taken on the day of the yellow fever booster vaccination. These receptors all come from a man aged 25 to 40 who received the YFV17D yellow fever vaccine.

This clonotype turned up a few times. This rearrangement joins TRBV10-3 to TRBJ1-2; 12 positions agree with TRBD1. Germline trimming cut 11 bases from V and 5 bases from J; bases unmatched to any gene: 15. The CDR3 has 16 residues. Germline V gene data show CDR1 as ENHRY and CDR2 as SYGVKD. CDR3 region: CASRRDRGLDWYGYTF. CDR3 DNA sequence: TGTGCCTCGCGCCGGGACAGGGGGCTGGACTGGTATGGCTACACCTTC.

V is TRBV5-4 and J is TRBJ2-1, with a weak D call TRBD1 (5 bases). The ends were cut back, 4 bases at V and 4 bases at J, with 15 bases in the middle. The CDR3 has 15 amino acids. Germline V lookup: CDR1 SGHNT, CDR2 YYREEE (reference sequence). The CDR3 DNA is TGTGCCAGCAGCCTCTCGTCGGACACGTACAATGAGCAGTTCTTC. Amino acids: CASSLSSDTYNEQFF.

This clonotype was counted ten times or more. The CDR3 DNA reads as TGTGCCAGCAGCCCCCCTAGCGGGAGCTCTAATGAGCAGTTCTTC. Its protein is CASSPPSGSSNEQFF. The V call is TRBV7-2, the J call TRBJ2-1; 10 bases fit TRBD2. J was trimmed by 7 bases and V by 5 bases; bases with no gene match: 8. This CDR3 has 15 residues. Germline V lookup: CDR1 SGHTA, CDR2 FQGNSA.

This clonotype was counted between two and nine times. CDR3 residues: CASVTSGSSGEQYF. The DNA of the CDR3 is TGTGCCAGCGTTACTAGCGGTTCATCCGGCGAGCAGTACTTC. V is TRBV7-9 and J is TRBJ2-7; 8 nucleotides align to TRBD2. CDR3 length equals 14 residues. The V gene's germline CDR1 is SEHNR and CDR2 FQNEAQ (reference sequence). Trimming at V came to 8 bases and at J to 6 bases, leaving 12 bases not matched to a gene. Filled out from reference TRBV7-9 and TRBJ2-7, the complete variable domain reads DTGVSQNPRHKITKRGQNVTFRCDPISEHNRLYWYRQTLGQGPEFLTYFQNEAQLEKSRLLSDRFSAERPKGSFSTLEIQRTEQGDSAMYLCASVTSGSSGEQYFGPGTRLTVT.

The chain is built from TRBV7-9 and TRBJ2-7, with 7 bases that match TRBD1. J lost 1 base, V lost 1 base, and 7 bases had no gene match. CDR3 length: 16 residues. Germline V gene lookup returns CDR1 SEHNR and CDR2 FQNEAQ (reference sequence). In DNA, the CDR3 is TGTGCCAGCAGCTTAGTCGGCAGGGGGTTGTCCTACGAGCAGTACTTC. This translates into CASSLVGRGLSYEQYF.

The chain combines TRBV19 with TRBJ2-3; 12 bases map to TRBD1. Losses at the gene ends were 7 bases for V and 7 bases for J; bases not matched to a gene: 9. Germline CDR1 and CDR2: LNHDA and SQIVND (reference sequence). This CDR3 contains 15 residues. CDR3 sequence (DNA): TGTGCCAGTATGGCCGGGACAGGGGGCAAAAATACGCAGTATTTT. Encoded protein: CASMAGTGGKNTQYF.

V usage is TRBV20-1 and J usage is TRBJ2-3; the D is unclear. Trimming left V 5 bases short and J 7 bases short, with 7 bases between. The germline gives CDR1 DFQATT, CDR2 SNEGSKA (reference sequence). The CDR3 is 10 residues long. The CDR3 is CSAPVNTQYF. As DNA, the CDR3 is TGCAGTGCTCCTGTAAATACGCAGTATTTT.

The chain recombines TRBV12-3 or TRBV12-4 with TRBJ2-7, with 10 nucleotides matching TRBD2. The CDR3 covers 20 residues. The J segment lost 4 bases and the V segment lost 8 bases, leaving 26 bases of the junction unmatched. The CDR3 DNA reads TGTGCCAGCTCCAACCCCTCAGCGGCTAGCGGGAGAGAGGGGGTGTACGAGCAGTACTTC. This encodes CASSNPSAASGREGVYEQYF.

Concerning this clonotype itself: An end of the junction differs from the germline gene, which may be a read error. This chain joins TRBV20-1 and TRBJ2-2; unclear D gene. The CDR3 covers 16 residues. Germline CDR1 DFQATT, CDR2 SNEGSKA (reference sequence). Written as DNA, the CDR3 is TGCTGTGCTAGAGATGGGCGGCGTGCGAACACCGGGGAGCTGTTTTTT. Amino acids: CCARDGRRANTGELFF.

This clonotype has a handful of counts. The chain uses TRBV4-3 and TRBJ2-1; D remains ambiguous. The germline V gene encodes CDR1 LGHNA and CDR2 YSLEER. V was cut by 3 bases and J by 1 base, with 16 bases left in between. CDR3 size: 17 residues. The CDR3 DNA reads as TGCGCCAGCAGCCAGGGTCCGGACGGCCAATCCTACAATGAGCAGTTCTTC. As protein: CASSQGPDGQSYNEQFF.

This sequence joins TRBV29-1 and TRBJ1-5; D is unclear. The CDR3 totals 14 residues. Trimming left V 4 bases short and J 2 bases short, with 12 bases between. Germline CDR1 SQVTM, CDR2 ANQGSEA. The CDR3 DNA sequence: TGCAGCGTTGCGTCCGGGTCCGGCAATCAGCCCCAGCATTTT. Translated: CSVASGSGNQPQHF. Full variable domain (remainder filled in from reference TRBV29-1 and TRBJ1-5): SAVISQKPSRDICQRGTSLTIQCQVDSQVTMMFWYRQQPGQSLTLIATANQGSEATYESGFVIDKFPISRPNLTFSTLTVSNMSPEDSSIYLCSVASGSGNQPQHFGDGTRLSIL.

V and J are TRBV2 and TRBJ2-7, with D hard to call. The length of the CDR3 is 14 residues. CDR1 SNHLY and CDR2 FYNNEI come from the germline V gene. V lost 11 bases and J 2 bases, leaving 19 bases between the germline ends. The CDR3: CAGGKEKPTYEQYF. For the CDR3, the DNA is TGTGCCGGTGGCAAGGAAAAACCAACCTACGAGCAGTACTTC.

J is TRBJ2-5 and V is TRBV20-1; D perhaps matches TRBD2 (6 bases). CDR3 size: 13 residues. Germline assignment: CDR1 DFQATT and CDR2 SNEGSKA (reference sequence). Trimming stripped 5 bases from V and 2 bases from J, with 12 bases between. The CDR3 region is CSAWLSGQETQYF. The CDR3, as DNA: TGCAGTGCTTGGCTTAGCGGACAAGAGACCCAGTACTTC.

The chain employs TRBV20-1 and TRBJ2-7, with 7 bases matching TRBD1. The CDR3 covers 12 residues. With 5 bases clipped from V and 10 bases from J, the junction kept 11 bases outside the gene matches. The germline V gene has CDR1 DFQATT and CDR2 SNEGSKA (reference sequence). CDR3 region: CSASRGQEEQYF. CDR3 DNA: TGCAGTGCTTCCCGAGGACAGGAAGAACAGTACTTC.

CDR3 sequence (DNA): TGCAGTGTGAGGGCCTCCTACAATGAGCAGTTCTTC. Amino acids: CSVRASYNEQFF. This sequence joins TRBV20-1 and TRBJ2-1, with D tentatively TRBD2 (5 bases). This CDR3 region has 12 residues. V shed 7 bases and J shed 0 bases, with 7 bases lying between them. Germline V gene sequence: CDR1 DFQATT, CDR2 SNEGSKA (reference sequence).

This chain connects TRBV4-3 to TRBJ2-1, with 9 bases lining up with TRBD2. The V segment lost 1 base and the J segment 8 bases; nucleotides outside the gene matches: 3. CDR1 is LGHNA, CDR2 YSLEER, per germline. The CDR3 spans 14 residues. CDR3 protein: CASSQGTSVDEQFF. As DNA, the CDR3 is TGCGCCAGCAGCCAAGGGACTAGCGTCGATGAGCAGTTCTTC.

The V call is TRBV6-1, the J call TRBJ1-1, with D unresolved. The CDR3 has 16 amino acids. Trimming took off 6 bases at V and 1 base at J, with 18 bases between the two ends. CDR1 and CDR2 from the germline V gene are MNHNS and SASEGT. The DNA for the CDR3 is TGTGCCAGCAGGAGCGCTTTGGTCTTAGGGAACACTGAAGCTTTCTTT. Amino acid sequence: CASRSALVLGNTEAFF.

This clonotype has just a few counts. The chain uses TRBV7-9 and TRBJ2-1; D unclear. The V end lost 11 bases, the J end lost 8 bases, and 19 bases lay between the germline ends. The germline V gene encodes CDR1 SEHNR and CDR2 FQNEAQ (reference sequence). The CDR3 sequence is 13 residues long. Written as DNA, the CDR3 is TGTGCCGGAAGGGCGTTAATCAAGGATGAGCAGTTCTTC. Its protein is CAGRALIKDEQFF.

The gene calls are TRBV7-8 and TRBJ2-7; D is perhaps TRBD1 (6 bases). Trimming pared 3 bases from V and 2 bases from J, leaving 14 bases between. Germline-derived CDR1 and CDR2 are SGHVS and FQNEAQ. CDR3 size: 15 residues. Here the CDR3 reads CASSFQTRGTYEQYF. The CDR3 coding sequence is TGTGCCAGCAGCTTCCAAACCAGGGGAACCTACGAGCAGTACTTC.